This TCR beta chain stems from a study of T-cell reconstitution after alpha-beta-depleted transplantation in children. The sample holds many counts of this clonotype. The antigen is unknown. Construction of the TCRbeta library involved unique molecular identifiers. Using its own MiXCR run on the PCR reads, TCRdb lists one record per CDR3 protein. The sample has roughly 30,000 distinct CDR3 sequences; 6.4% are singletons. V lost 1 base to trimming and J lost 4 bases, with 11 bases between them. The CDR3 is 15 residues long. CDR1 is MNHNS, CDR2 SASEGT, per germline. Findings and limits, study-wide: Where some patients showed high TCRbeta diversity at day 60, it came from recipient T cells and thymic progenitors that had survived. It was reported that alpha-beta T cells came from several hundred expanded graft clones (about two months after transplant).

The J gene is TRBJ2-1, the V gene TRBV6-1; no firm D call. Sample: peripheral blood, taken 60 days after TCRalphabeta/CD19-depleted stem cell transplant. The TCR originated in a child in the first two years of life who had a stem cell transplant for acute myeloid leukemia, so the T cells may come from the graft donor. The CDR3 reads CASSEEIPTYNEQFF. The CDR3 DNA reads as TGTGCCAGCAGTGAAGAGATCCCTACTTACAATGAGCAGTTCTTC.